A single sample is the source of the 22 T cell receptor beta chains below, sequenced in a study of blood T cell repertoires in COVID-19. Sequencing used immunoSEQ multiplex PCR; TCRdb keeps in-frame clones, though not all of them. The data contain tens of thousands of clones, 70% to 90% of them singletons. Sequencing used peripheral blood. These receptor sequences come from a man aged 40-49 years with COVID-19, enrolled during active disease.

V gene TRBV12-3 or TRBV12-4 combines with J gene TRBJ2-5; tentatively, D is TRBD2 (6 bases). The CDR3 is 11 residues long. V was trimmed by 6 bases and J by 9 bases, leaving 11 bases between them. CDR3 loop: CASSRRRAQYF. CDR3 DNA: TGTGCCAGCAGCCGACGGAGGGCCCAGTACTTC.

The chain is built from TRBV9 and TRBJ1-3; 7 bases align to TRBD1. This CDR3 contains 15 residues. V lost 4 bases to trimming and J lost 0 bases; unmatched junction nucleotides: 4. Looked up from germline, CDR1 is SGDLS and CDR2 is YYNGEE. For the CDR3, the DNA is TGTGCCAGCAGCCCTAGGGACAGCTCTGGAAACACCATATATTTT. It specifies CASSPRDSSGNTIYF.

The chain combines TRBV28 with TRBJ1-6, with D possibly being TRBD1 (5 bases). The CDR3 contains 16 residues. V was cut by 2 bases and J by 7 bases, with 15 bases left in between. CDR1 MDHEN and CDR2 SYDVKM come from the germline V gene. The CDR3 DNA sequence: TGTGCCAGCAGTTTAATTATGGAGGGGACGAATTCACCCCTCCACTTT. Translated: CASSLIMEGTNSPLHF.

This sequence joins TRBV6-5 and TRBJ2-5; a weak D match, TRBD2 (6 bases). V was trimmed by 2 bases and J by 4 bases, leaving 8 bases between them. Germline V lookup: CDR1 MNHEY, CDR2 SVGAGI. The CDR3 totals 13 residues. The CDR3 region is CASSYEGGETQYF. In DNA, the CDR3 is TGTGCCAGCAGTTACGAGGGAGGAGAGACCCAGTACTTC.

The chain employs TRBV2 and TRBJ1-5; D is possibly TRBD1 (6 bases). The CDR3 totals 14 residues. The V gene's germline CDR1 is SNHLY and CDR2 FYNNEI. Trimming stripped 2 bases from V and 5 bases from J, with 10 bases between. CDR3 amino acids: CASSEQGIDQPQHF. CDR3 DNA sequence: TGTGCCAGCAGTGAACAGGGGATCGATCAGCCCCAGCATTTT.

The chain is built from TRBV2 and TRBJ1-6; maybe TRBD1 (5 bases). The CDR3 is made up of 13 amino acids. The germline V gene has CDR1 SNHLY and CDR2 FYNNEI. The V gene lost 8 bases and the J gene lost 10 bases, with 15 bases spanning the gap. CDR3 sequence reads: CASSYKGQSPLHF. The DNA of the CDR3 is TGTGCCAGCTCTTATAAGGGGCAGTCACCCCTCCACTTT.

A few counts support this clone. The gene calls are TRBV5-6 and TRBJ1-6, with 7 bases lining up with TRBD1. Losses at the gene ends were 6 bases for V and 5 bases for J; bases not matched to a gene: 8. The CDR3 sequence is 15 residues long. Germline V gene lookup returns CDR1 SGHDT and CDR2 YYEEEE. The CDR3: CASKRGTAHNSPLHF. CDR3 coding DNA: TGTGCCAGCAAAAGAGGGACAGCACATAATTCACCCCTCCACTTT.

This clone was counted a few times. The chain joins TRBV24-1 to TRBJ1-5; D perhaps matches TRBD1 (6 bases). V lost 10 bases and J 5 bases, leaving 11 bases between the germline ends. This CDR3 has 12 amino acids. Germline-derived CDR1 and CDR2 are KGHDR and SFDVKD. CDR3 sequence: CATQGPDQPQHF. CDR3 sequence (DNA): TGTGCCACTCAGGGGCCCGATCAGCCCCAGCATTTT.

This chain links TRBV13 with TRBJ2-1; 12 nucleotides agree with TRBD1. The junction had 6 bases not matched to a gene; V was cut back by 4 bases and J by 8 bases. CDR1 is PRHDT, CDR2 FYEKMQ, per germline (reference sequence). The CDR3 sequence is 15 residues long. The CDR3 region has the DNA TGTGCCAGCAGCTCCCGGGACAGGGGGCCGGATGAGCAGTTCTTC. Its protein product is CASSSRDRGPDEQFF.

This rearrangement joins TRBV5-1 to TRBJ2-3; TRBD2 is a possible D gene (7 bases). Germline lookup yields CDR1 SGHRS and CDR2 YFSETQ. This CDR3 is built from 15 residues. The V and J ends lost 0 bases and 4 bases respectively, with 12 bases between them. The CDR3 reads CASSLAGGPPDTQYF. For the CDR3, the DNA is TGCGCCAGCAGCTTGGCGGGGGGCCCGCCAGATACGCAGTATTTT.

CDR3 loop: CASSLSSAGSTEAFF. The DNA for the CDR3 is TGTGCCAGCAGTTTATCCTCTGCAGGGTCCACTGAAGCTTTCTTT. This chain links TRBV28 with TRBJ1-1; a weak D match, TRBD1 (5 bases). Germline CDR1 is MDHEN and CDR2 is SYDVKM. CDR3 size: 15 residues. Trimming stripped 1 base from V and 4 bases from J, with 13 bases between.

About this clone: The junction departs from germline at one end; a sequencing error may be responsible. The V call is TRBV2, the J call TRBJ1-6; no clear D gene. The CDR3 has 10 residues. Germline CDR1 and CDR2: SNHLY and FYNNEI. The CDR3 loop reads CASSGSLLHF. DNA for the CDR3: TGTGCCAGCAGTGGATCACTCCTCCACTTT.

V is TRBV7-8 and J is TRBJ2-7; 10 bases match TRBD1. The CDR3 runs to 15 residues. Germline-derived CDR1 and CDR2 are SGHVS and FQNEAQ. V gave up 0 bases and J gave up 4 bases; unmatched junction bases: 3. The CDR3 nucleotides are TGTGCCAGCAGCTTAGCATGGACAGGGGGTTACGAGCAGTACTTC. Translating it yields CASSLAWTGGYEQYF.

The V call is TRBV23-1, the J call TRBJ2-7, with 8 bases that match TRBD1. TRBV23-1 is designated an ORF whose function remains uncertain. This CDR3 is 15 amino acids long. Trimming at V came to 0 bases and at J to 4 bases, leaving 5 bases not matched to a gene. The CDR3 spells CASSQSLQGAYEQYF. The CDR3 DNA sequence: TGCGCCAGCAGTCAATCGCTGCAGGGGGCTTACGAGCAGTACTTC.

In its sample, this clone was seen once. Here the CDR3 DNA reads TGTGCCAGCAGCTTATCGGGGACAGGGGCCGGGGAGCTGTTTTTT. As protein: CASSLSGTGAGELFF. The rearrangement links TRBV7-6 to TRBJ2-2; 10 bases line up with TRBD1. The ends lost 2 bases at V and 6 bases at J; junction bases unmatched: 3. The CDR3 totals 15 residues. Germline CDR1 SGHVS, CDR2 FNYEAQ.

This chain connects TRBV6-5 to TRBJ1-6; possible D gene TRBD1, 6 bases. The length of the CDR3 is 16 residues. The germline V and J ends were trimmed by 0 bases and 14 bases, with 20 bases remaining between them. Looked up from germline, CDR1 is MNHEY and CDR2 is SVGAGI. CDR3 nucleotides: TGTGCCAGCAGTTACTCGGAGGCAGGGGCTGGAGGTGCCCTCCACTTT. Its translation is CASSYSEAGAGGALHF.

The chain employs TRBV5-6 and TRBJ1-2; 7 bases map to TRBD1. Germline V gene lookup returns CDR1 SGHDT and CDR2 YYEEEE. Trimming cost V 3 bases and J 4 bases; bases outside gene matches: 6. The CDR3 has 14 amino acids. CDR3 sequence reads: CASSWAGTAYGYTF. Here the CDR3 DNA reads TGTGCCAGCAGCTGGGCCGGGACAGCCTATGGCTACACCTTC.

The chain joins TRBV6-5 to TRBJ2-7; possible D gene TRBD2, 6 bases. V dropped 6 bases and J dropped 0 bases, with 9 bases sitting between them. The V gene's germline CDR1 is MNHEY and CDR2 SVGAGI. This CDR3 has 13 residues. CDR3 coding DNA: TGTGCCAGCAGCCGGGGGAGCTCCTACGAGCAGTACTTC. Amino acids: CASSRGSSYEQYF.

The V call is TRBV29-1, the J call TRBJ1-2, with D possibly TRBD1 on 6 matching bases. The germline gives CDR1 SQVTM, CDR2 ANQGSEA. The CDR3 extends over 15 amino acids. The germline V and J ends were trimmed by 5 bases and 3 bases, with 19 bases remaining between them. In DNA form, the CDR3 reads TGCAGCGTTAACAAACAGGGAAAACAAGACTATGGCTACACCTTC. It specifies CSVNKQGKQDYGYTF.

This chain joins TRBV29-1 and TRBJ1-4; tentatively, D is TRBD1 (6 bases). The germline gives CDR1 SQVTM, CDR2 ANQGSEA. Between the trimmed V and J ends, which lost 4 bases and 11 bases, there was a span of 14 bases. CDR3 length equals 12 residues. The CDR3 DNA reads as TGCAGCGTTGGTCCAGGGGAGGGTAAACTGTTTTTT. Protein product: CSVGPGEGKLFF.

The rearrangement links TRBV5-5 to TRBJ2-3; 7 nucleotides match TRBD1. Germline-derived CDR1 and CDR2 are SGHKS and YYEKEE (reference sequence). The J segment lost 1 base and the V segment lost 7 bases, leaving 21 bases of the junction unmatched. This CDR3 has 19 residues. As DNA, the CDR3 is TGTGCCAGCCGCAGGAACCAGGGGGTTCTCAGTCGCGGCACAGATACGCAGTATTTT. It yields the protein CASRRNQGVLSRGTDTQYF.

This clone showed up just once. V is TRBV27 and J is TRBJ2-1, with 11 nucleotides matching TRBD2. There are 16 residues in the CDR3. V trimming: 2 bases; J trimming: 3 bases; junction bases outside the gene matches: 3. Germline V gene data show CDR1 as MNHEY and CDR2 as SMNVEV (reference sequence). The CDR3, as DNA: TGTGCCAGCAGTTTAATAGCGGGGGGGCACTACAATGAGCAGTTCTTC. This translates into CASSLIAGGHYNEQFF.